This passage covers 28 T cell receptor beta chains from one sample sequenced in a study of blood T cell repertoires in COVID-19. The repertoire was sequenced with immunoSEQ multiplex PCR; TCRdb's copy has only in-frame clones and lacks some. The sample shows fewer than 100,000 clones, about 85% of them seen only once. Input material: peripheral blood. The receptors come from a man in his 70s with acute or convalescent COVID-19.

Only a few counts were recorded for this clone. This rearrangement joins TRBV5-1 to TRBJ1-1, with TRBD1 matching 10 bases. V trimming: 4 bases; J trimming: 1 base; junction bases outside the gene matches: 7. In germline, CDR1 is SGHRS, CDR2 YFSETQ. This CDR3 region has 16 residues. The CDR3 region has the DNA TGCGCCAGCAGCCCGGGACAGGGGCTTAGGAACACTGAAGCTTTCTTT. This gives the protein CASSPGQGLRNTEAFF.

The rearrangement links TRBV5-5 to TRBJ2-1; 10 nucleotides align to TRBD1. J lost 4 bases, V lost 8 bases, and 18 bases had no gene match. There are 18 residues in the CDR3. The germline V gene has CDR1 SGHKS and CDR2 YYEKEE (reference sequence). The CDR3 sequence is CASSTLPRDRGGYNEQFF. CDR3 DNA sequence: TGTGCCAGTTCCACCCTACCGCGGGACAGGGGAGGGTACAATGAGCAGTTCTTC.

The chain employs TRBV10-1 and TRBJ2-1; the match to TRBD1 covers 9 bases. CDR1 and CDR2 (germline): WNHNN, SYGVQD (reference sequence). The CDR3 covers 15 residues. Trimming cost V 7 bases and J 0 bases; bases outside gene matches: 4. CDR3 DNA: TGCGCCAGCACCAAGGACAGGGGCTCCTACAATGAGCAGTTCTTC. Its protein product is CASTKDRGSYNEQFF.

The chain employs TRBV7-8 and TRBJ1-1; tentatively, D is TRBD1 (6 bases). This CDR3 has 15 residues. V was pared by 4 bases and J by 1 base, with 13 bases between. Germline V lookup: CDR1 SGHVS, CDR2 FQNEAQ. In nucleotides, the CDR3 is TGTGCCAGCAGCTCCTCCGGGACACCGAACACTGAAGCTTTCTTT. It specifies CASSSSGTPNTEAFF.

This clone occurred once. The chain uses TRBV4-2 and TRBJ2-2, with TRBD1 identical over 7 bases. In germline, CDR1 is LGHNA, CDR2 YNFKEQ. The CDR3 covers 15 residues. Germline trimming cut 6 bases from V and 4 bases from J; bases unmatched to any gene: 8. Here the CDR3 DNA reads TGTGCCAGCAGACCTACAGGGGACGGCACCGGGGAGCTGTTTTTT. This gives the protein CASRPTGDGTGELFF.

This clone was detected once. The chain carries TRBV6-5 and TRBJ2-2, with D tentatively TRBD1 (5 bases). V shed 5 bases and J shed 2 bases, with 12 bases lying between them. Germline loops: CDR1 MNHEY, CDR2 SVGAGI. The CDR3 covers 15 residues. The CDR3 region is CASSTQEPNTGELFF. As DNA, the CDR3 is TGTGCCAGCAGTACACAGGAGCCCAACACCGGGGAGCTGTTTTTT.

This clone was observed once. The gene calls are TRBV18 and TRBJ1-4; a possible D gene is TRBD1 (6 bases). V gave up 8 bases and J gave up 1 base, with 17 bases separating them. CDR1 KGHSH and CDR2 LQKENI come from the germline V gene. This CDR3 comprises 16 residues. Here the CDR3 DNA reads TGTGCCAGCACGAACGCGGGGGGACAAACTAATGAAAAACTGTTTTTT. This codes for CASTNAGGQTNEKLFF.

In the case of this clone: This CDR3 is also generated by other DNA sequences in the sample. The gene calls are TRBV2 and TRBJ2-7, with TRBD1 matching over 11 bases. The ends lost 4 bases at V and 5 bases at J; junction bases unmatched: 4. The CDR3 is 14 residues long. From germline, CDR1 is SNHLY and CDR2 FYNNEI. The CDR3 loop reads CASSGDRGIDEQYF. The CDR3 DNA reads TGTGCCAGCAGTGGGGACAGGGGGATCGACGAGCAGTACTTC.

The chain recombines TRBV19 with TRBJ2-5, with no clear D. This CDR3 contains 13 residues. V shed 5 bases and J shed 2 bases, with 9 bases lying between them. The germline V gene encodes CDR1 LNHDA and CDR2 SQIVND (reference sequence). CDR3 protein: CASSSGLQETQYF. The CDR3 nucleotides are TGTGCCAGTAGTTCCGGTCTACAAGAGACCCAGTACTTC.

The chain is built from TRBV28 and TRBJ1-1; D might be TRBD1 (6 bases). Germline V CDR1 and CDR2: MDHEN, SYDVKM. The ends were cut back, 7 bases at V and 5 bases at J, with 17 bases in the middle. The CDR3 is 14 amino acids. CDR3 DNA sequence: TGTGCCAGCATTAATGGGGGCTCCCTAACTGAAGCTTTCTTT. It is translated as CASINGGSLTEAFF.

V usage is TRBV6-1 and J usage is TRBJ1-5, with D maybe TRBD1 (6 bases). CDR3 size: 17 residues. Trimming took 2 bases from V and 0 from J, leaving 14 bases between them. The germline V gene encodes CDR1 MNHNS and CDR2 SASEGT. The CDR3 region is CASSERDRTNSNQPQHF. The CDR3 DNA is TGTGCCAGCAGTGAAAGAGACAGGACCAATAGCAATCAGCCCCAGCATTTT.

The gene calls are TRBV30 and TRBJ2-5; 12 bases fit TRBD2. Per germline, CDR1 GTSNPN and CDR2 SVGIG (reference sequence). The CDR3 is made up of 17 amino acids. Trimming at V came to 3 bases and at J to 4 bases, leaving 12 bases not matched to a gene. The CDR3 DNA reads TGTGCCTGGAGCTTAGGGACTAGCGGGCGTTCCGGAGAGACCCAGTACTTC. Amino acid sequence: CAWSLGTSGRSGETQYF.

The CDR3 DNA sequence: TGCGCCAGCAGTGAGTCATCGGGGGGGGCAGGGGATGAGCAGTTCTTC. Its translation is CASSESSGGAGDEQFF. This chain links TRBV10-1 with TRBJ2-1, with TRBD2 identical over 8 bases. This CDR3 is built from 16 residues. V lost 0 bases and J lost 8; bases outside the gene matches: 9. Germline lookup yields CDR1 WNHNN and CDR2 SYGVQD (reference sequence).

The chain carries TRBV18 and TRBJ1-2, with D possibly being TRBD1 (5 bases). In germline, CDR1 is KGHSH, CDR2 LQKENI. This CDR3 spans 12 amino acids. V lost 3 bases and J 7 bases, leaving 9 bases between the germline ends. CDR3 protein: CASSPDQGGYTF. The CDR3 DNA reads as TGTGCCAGCTCACCCGACCAGGGTGGCTACACCTTC.

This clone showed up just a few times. CDR3 bases: TGTGCCAGCAGTACTGAACAGGGAGACTTCCTAGGCTACACCTTC. Amino acid sequence: CASSTEQGDFLGYTF. The J gene is TRBJ1-2, the V gene TRBV5-4, with D possibly TRBD1 on 6 matching bases. V was cut by 5 bases and J by 8 bases, with 22 bases left in between. The length of the CDR3 is 15 residues. CDR1 is SGHNT, CDR2 YYREEE, per germline (reference sequence).

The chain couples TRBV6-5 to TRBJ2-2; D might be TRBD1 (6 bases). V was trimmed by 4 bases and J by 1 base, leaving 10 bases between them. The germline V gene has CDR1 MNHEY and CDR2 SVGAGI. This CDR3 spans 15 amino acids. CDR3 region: CASSFSDRNTGELFF. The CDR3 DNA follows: TGTGCCAGCAGTTTCTCGGACAGGAACACCGGGGAGCTGTTTTTT.

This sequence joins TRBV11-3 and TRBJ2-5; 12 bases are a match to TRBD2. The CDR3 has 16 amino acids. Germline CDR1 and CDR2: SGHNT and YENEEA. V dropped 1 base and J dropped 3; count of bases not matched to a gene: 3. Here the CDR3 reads CASSLARLAGEETQYF. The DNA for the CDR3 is TGTGCCAGCAGCTTAGCCAGACTAGCGGGGGAAGAGACCCAGTACTTC. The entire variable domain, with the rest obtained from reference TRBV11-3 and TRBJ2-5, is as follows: EAGVVQSPRYKIIEKKQPVAFWCNPISGHNTLYWYLQNLGQGPELLIRYENEEAVDDSQLPKDRFSAERLKGVDSTLKIQPAELGDSAVYLCASSLARLAGEETQYFGPGTRLLVL.

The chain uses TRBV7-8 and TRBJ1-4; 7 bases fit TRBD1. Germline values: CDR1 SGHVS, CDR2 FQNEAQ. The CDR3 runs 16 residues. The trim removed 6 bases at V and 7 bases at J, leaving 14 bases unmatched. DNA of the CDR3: TGTGCCAGCAGGCTAGGGGGAAGAGGGGGCGGTGAAAAACTGTTTTTT. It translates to CASRLGGRGGGEKLFF.

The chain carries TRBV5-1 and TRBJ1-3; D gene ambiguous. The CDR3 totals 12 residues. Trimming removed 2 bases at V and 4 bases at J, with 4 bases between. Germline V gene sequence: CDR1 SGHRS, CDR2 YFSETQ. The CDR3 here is CASSLAGNTIYF. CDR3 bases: TGCGCCAGCAGCTTAGCGGGAAACACCATATATTTT.

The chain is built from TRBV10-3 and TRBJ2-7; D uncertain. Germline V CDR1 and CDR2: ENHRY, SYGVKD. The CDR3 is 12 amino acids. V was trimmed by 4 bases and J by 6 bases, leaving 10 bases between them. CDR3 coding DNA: TGTGCCATCAGTGCCGGGTCTGGCGAGCAGTACGTC. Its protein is CAISAGSGEQYV.

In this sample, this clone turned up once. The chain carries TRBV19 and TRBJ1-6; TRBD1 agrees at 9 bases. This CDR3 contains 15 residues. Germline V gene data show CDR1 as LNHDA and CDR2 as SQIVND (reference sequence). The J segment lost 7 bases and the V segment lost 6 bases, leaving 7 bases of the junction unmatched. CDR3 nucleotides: TGTGCCAGTAGCCAGGACAGGGGTAACAATTCACCCCTCCACTTT. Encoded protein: CASSQDRGNNSPLHF.

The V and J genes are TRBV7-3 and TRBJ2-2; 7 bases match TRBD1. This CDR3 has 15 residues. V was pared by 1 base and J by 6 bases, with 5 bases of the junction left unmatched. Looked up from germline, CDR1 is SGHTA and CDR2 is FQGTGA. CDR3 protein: CASSLIPGGSGELFF. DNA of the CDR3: TGTGCCAGCAGCTTAATTCCAGGGGGATCCGGGGAGCTGTTTTTT.

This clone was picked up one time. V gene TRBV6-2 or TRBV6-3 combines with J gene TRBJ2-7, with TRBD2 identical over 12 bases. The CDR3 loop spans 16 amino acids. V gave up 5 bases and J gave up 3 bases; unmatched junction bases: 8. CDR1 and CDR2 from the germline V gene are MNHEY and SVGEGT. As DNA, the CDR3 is TGTGCCAGCAGTAGGTATCGACTAGCGGGGGACTACGAGCAGTACGTC. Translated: CASSRYRLAGDYEQYV.

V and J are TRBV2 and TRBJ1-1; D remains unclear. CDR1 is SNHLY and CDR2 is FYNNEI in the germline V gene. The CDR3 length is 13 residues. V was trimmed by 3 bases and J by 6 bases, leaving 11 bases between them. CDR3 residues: CASSEVAAAEAFF. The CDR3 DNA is TGTGCCAGCAGTGAGGTAGCCGCGGCTGAAGCTTTCTTT.

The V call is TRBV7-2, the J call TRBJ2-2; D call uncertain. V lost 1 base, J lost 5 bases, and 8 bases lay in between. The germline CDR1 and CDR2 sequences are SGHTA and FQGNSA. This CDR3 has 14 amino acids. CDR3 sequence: CASSLEAGTGELFF. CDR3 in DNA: TGTGCCAGCAGCTTAGAGGCCGGGACCGGGGAGCTGTTTTTT.

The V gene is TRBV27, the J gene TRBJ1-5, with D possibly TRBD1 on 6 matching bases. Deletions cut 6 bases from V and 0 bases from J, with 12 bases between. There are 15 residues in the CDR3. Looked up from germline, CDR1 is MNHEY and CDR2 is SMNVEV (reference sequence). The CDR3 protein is CASRRTAYSNQPQHF. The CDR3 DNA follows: TGTGCCAGCAGGCGGACAGCGTATAGCAATCAGCCCCAGCATTTT.

The CDR3 spells CASSPERTGGRSNQPQHF. CDR3 sequence (DNA): TGCGCCAGCAGCCCAGAAAGGACAGGGGGCCGTAGCAATCAGCCCCAGCATTTT. This sequence joins TRBV4-1 and TRBJ1-5; 11 bases align to TRBD1. Germline lookup yields CDR1 MGHRA and CDR2 YSYEKL. Trimming at V came to 4 bases and at J to 0 bases, leaving 8 bases not matched to a gene. CDR3 length equals 18 residues.

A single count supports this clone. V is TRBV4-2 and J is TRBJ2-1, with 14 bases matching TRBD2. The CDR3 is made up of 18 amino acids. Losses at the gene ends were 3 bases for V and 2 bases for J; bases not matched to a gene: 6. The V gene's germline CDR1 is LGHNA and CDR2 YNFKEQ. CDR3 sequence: CASSQRTSGGLTYNEQFF. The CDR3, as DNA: TGTGCCAGCAGCCAGCGGACTAGCGGGGGGTTGACCTACAATGAGCAGTTCTTC.